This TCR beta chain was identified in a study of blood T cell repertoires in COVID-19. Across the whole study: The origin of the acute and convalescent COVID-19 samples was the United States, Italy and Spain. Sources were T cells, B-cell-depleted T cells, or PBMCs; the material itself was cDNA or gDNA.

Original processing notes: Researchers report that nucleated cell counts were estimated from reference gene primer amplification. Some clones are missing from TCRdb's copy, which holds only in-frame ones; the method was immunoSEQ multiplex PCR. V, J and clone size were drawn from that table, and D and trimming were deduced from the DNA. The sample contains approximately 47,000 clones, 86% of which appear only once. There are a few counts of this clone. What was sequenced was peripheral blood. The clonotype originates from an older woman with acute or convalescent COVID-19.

The CDR3 spells CASISSGEPTDTQYF. The CDR3 DNA sequence: TGTGCCAGCATAAGTAGCGGAGAACCCACAGATACGCAGTATTTT. The rearrangement uses TRBV2 and TRBJ2-3; D is possibly TRBD2 (6 bases). V was pared by 7 bases and J by 2 bases, with 16 bases between. The CDR3 consists of 15 residues. Germline CDR1 reads SNHLY; CDR2 reads FYNNEI.